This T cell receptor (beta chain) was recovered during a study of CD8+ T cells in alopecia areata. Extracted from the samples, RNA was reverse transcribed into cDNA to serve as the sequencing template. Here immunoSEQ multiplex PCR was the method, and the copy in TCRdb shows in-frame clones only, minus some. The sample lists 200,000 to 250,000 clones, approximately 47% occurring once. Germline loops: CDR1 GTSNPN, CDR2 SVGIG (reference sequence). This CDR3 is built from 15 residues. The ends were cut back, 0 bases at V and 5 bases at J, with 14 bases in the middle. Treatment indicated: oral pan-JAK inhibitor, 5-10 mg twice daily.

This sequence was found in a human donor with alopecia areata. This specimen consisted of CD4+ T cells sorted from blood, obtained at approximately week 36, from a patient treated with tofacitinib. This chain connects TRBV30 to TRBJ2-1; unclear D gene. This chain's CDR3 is CAWSVRLGGDNEQFF. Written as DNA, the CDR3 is TGTGCCTGGAGTGTAAGGCTAGGTGGGGACAATGAGCAGTTCTTC.